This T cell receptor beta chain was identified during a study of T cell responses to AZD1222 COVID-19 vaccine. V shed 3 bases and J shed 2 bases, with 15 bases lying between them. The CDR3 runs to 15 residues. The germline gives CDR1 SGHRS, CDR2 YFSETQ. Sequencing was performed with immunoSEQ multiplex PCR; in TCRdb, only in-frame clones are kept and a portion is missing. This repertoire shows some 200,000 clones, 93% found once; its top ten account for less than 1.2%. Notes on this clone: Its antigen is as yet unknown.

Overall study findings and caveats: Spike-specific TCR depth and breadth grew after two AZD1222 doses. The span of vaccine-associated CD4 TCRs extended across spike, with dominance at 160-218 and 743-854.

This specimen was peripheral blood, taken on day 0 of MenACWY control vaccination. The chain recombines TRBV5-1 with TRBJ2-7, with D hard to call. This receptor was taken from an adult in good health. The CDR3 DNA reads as TGCGCCAGCAGCTGGGATCAAATCGAAACCTACGAGCAGTACTTC. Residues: CASSWDQIETYEQYF. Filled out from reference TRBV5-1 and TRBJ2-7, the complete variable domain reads KAGVTQTPRYLIKTRGQQVTLSCSPISGHRSVSWYQQTPGQGLQFLFEYFSETQRNKGNFPGRFSGRQFSNSRSEMNVSTLELGDSALYLCASSWDQIETYEQYFGPGTRLTVT.